Listed below are T cell receptor beta chains from one sample, sequenced in a study of T cells after yellow fever vaccination. MiXCR, applied by TCRdb to the 5' RACE reads, yields one record per CDR3 protein. The table lists some 600,000 distinct CDR3 sequences, around 16% of them singletons. The sequences come from PBMCs, collected 5 to 6 days after the first yellow fever vaccination. These receptors all stem from a man aged 18 to 29 who received the YFV17D yellow fever vaccine. CDR3s include the opening cysteine and the closing phenylalanine or tryptophan. The D gene is left open where the match is weak. Part of the rows lack a size; the others show once, few, many or a class for expanded clones.

cdr3_length: 17; d_call: -; j_call: TRBJ1-2; clone_size: -; v_call: TRBV2; cdr3_aa: CASDRDGGPTLGYGYTF; cdr3_nt: TGTGCCAGCGATCGTGACGGAGGGCCGACGCTTGGCTATGGCTACACCTTC
cdr3_length: 15; d_call: TRBD2; j_call: TRBJ2-3; clone_size: -; v_call: TRBV9; cdr3_aa: CASSDLAGAGDTQYF; cdr3_nt: TGTGCCAGCAGCGATCTAGCGGGGGCTGGAGATACGCAGTATTTT
cdr3_length: 14; d_call: -; j_call: TRBJ2-5; clone_size: -; v_call: TRBV12-3/TRBV12-4; cdr3_aa: CASSTEGSPETQYF; cdr3_nt: TGTGCCAGCAGTACCGAGGGGTCGCCCGAGACCCAGTACTTC
cdr3_length: 15; d_call: TRBD1; j_call: TRBJ2-7; clone_size: -; v_call: TRBV7-9; cdr3_aa: CASSRRGQGAFEQYF; cdr3_nt: TGTGCCAGCAGCCGACGGGGGCAGGGGGCCTTCGAGCAGTACTTC
cdr3_length: 14; d_call: -; j_call: TRBJ2-3; clone_size: few; v_call: TRBV12-3/TRBV12-4; cdr3_aa: CASSERVGTDTQYF; cdr3_nt: TGTGCCAGCAGCGAGAGGGTGGGCACAGATACGCAGTATTTT
cdr3_length: 15; d_call: -; j_call: TRBJ2-7; clone_size: once; v_call: TRBV3-1; cdr3_aa: CACSQDRGVPYEQYF; cdr3_nt: TGTGCCTGCAGCCAAGATCGCGGGGTCCCCTACGAGCAGTACTTC
cdr3_length: 13; d_call: -; j_call: TRBJ2-1; clone_size: many; v_call: TRBV5-1; cdr3_aa: CASSSGGLNEQFF; cdr3_nt: TGCGCCAGCAGCTCCGGAGGACTAAATGAGCAGTTCTTC
cdr3_length: 14; d_call: TRBD1; j_call: TRBJ1-2; clone_size: many; v_call: TRBV7-2; cdr3_aa: CASSLGTGGDGYTF; cdr3_nt: TGTGCCAGCAGCTTAGGGACAGGGGGCGATGGCTACACCTTC
cdr3_length: 15; d_call: TRBD1; j_call: TRBJ1-6; clone_size: few; v_call: TRBV7-2; cdr3_aa: CASSLGGQGYSPLHF; cdr3_nt: TGTGCCAGCAGCTTAGGGGGACAGGGATATTCACCCCTCCACTTT
cdr3_length: 15; d_call: -; j_call: TRBJ1-2; clone_size: few; v_call: TRBV6-5; cdr3_aa: CASSFSGPGSYGYTF; cdr3_nt: TGTGCCAGCAGTTTCTCTGGCCCCGGGAGCTATGGCTACACCTTC
cdr3_length: 13; d_call: -; j_call: TRBJ1-2; clone_size: few; v_call: TRBV7-3; cdr3_aa: CAPDGPRACGYTF; cdr3_nt: TGTGCCCCTGATGGGCCCCGGGCGTGTGGCTACACCTTC
cdr3_length: 13; d_call: TRBD1; j_call: TRBJ2-1; clone_size: -; v_call: TRBV9; cdr3_aa: CASSGYRGNEQFF; cdr3_nt: TGTGCCAGCAGCGGTTACAGGGGCAATGAGCAGTTCTTC
cdr3_length: 13; d_call: -; j_call: TRBJ1-5; clone_size: -; v_call: TRBV6-2/TRBV6-3; cdr3_aa: CASSVYRNQPQHF; cdr3_nt: TGTGCCAGCAGTGTTTACAGAAATCAGCCCCAGCATTTT
cdr3_length: 12; d_call: -; j_call: TRBJ2-1; clone_size: many; v_call: TRBV7-9; cdr3_aa: CASSFRINEQFF; cdr3_nt: TGTGCCAGCAGCTTTCGGATTAATGAGCAGTTCTTC
cdr3_length: 11; d_call: -; j_call: TRBJ2-1; clone_size: many; v_call: TRBV7-2; cdr3_aa: CASSASNEQFF; cdr3_nt: TGTGCCAGCAGCGCCTCCAATGAGCAGTTCTTC
cdr3_length: 18; d_call: TRBD2; j_call: TRBJ2-1; clone_size: few; v_call: TRBV5-1; cdr3_aa: CASSSLAGGLSSYNEQFF; cdr3_nt: TGCGCCAGCAGCTCACTAGCGGGGGGTCTTTCTTCCTACAATGAGCAGTTCTTC
cdr3_length: 16; d_call: -; j_call: TRBJ1-4; clone_size: -; v_call: TRBV5-1; cdr3_aa: CASSLSASDERGKLFF; cdr3_nt: TGCGCCAGCAGCTTGTCGGCATCTGATGAGAGGGGAAAACTGTTTTTT
cdr3_length: 17; d_call: TRBD2; j_call: TRBJ2-7; clone_size: few; v_call: TRBV12-5; cdr3_aa: CASGLKGTSGALVEQYF; cdr3_nt: TGTGCTAGTGGTTTAAAGGGGACTAGCGGGGCCTTGGTTGAGCAGTACTTC
cdr3_length: 17; d_call: -; j_call: TRBJ2-2; clone_size: few; v_call: TRBV20-1; cdr3_aa: CSARSVGGAANTGELFF; cdr3_nt: TGCAGTGCTAGGTCCGTGGGGGGGGCGGCGAACACCGGGGAGCTGTTTTTT
cdr3_length: 14; d_call: -; j_call: TRBJ1-4; clone_size: -; v_call: TRBV19; cdr3_aa: CASSIGVGNEKLFF; cdr3_nt: TGTGCCAGTAGTATAGGGGTCGGTAATGAAAAACTGTTTTTT
cdr3_length: 15; d_call: -; j_call: TRBJ2-3; clone_size: once; v_call: TRBV27; cdr3_aa: CASSGNGAWADTQYF; cdr3_nt: TGTGCCAGCAGTGGCAATGGGGCCTGGGCAGATACGCAGTATTTT
cdr3_length: 15; d_call: -; j_call: TRBJ2-3; clone_size: few; v_call: TRBV5-1; cdr3_aa: CASSATVMSTDTQYF; cdr3_nt: TGCGCCAGCAGCGCGACCGTGATGAGCACAGATACGCAGTATTTT
cdr3_length: 14; d_call: -; j_call: TRBJ2-1; clone_size: -; v_call: TRBV29-1; cdr3_aa: CSVEEQSSYNEQFF; cdr3_nt: TGCAGCGTTGAAGAGCAAAGCTCCTACAATGAGCAGTTCTTC
cdr3_length: 17; d_call: TRBD1; j_call: TRBJ1-5; clone_size: -; v_call: TRBV28; cdr3_aa: CASSQGAAQNSNQPQHF; cdr3_nt: TGTGCCAGCAGTCAGGGGGCAGCCCAAAATAGCAATCAGCCCCAGCATTTT
cdr3_length: 15; d_call: TRBD1; j_call: TRBJ2-2; clone_size: -; v_call: TRBV19; cdr3_aa: CASSAPGGWTGELFF; cdr3_nt: TGTGCCAGTAGTGCCCCAGGGGGCTGGACCGGGGAGCTGTTTTTT